These T cell receptor beta chains were read from a single sample in a study of spatial heterogeneity in lung cancer. TCRdb analysed the 5' RACE reads with MiXCR anew, one entry per CDR3 protein. The sample lists about 16,000 distinct CDR3 sequences, roughly 5.8% seen once, with 9% to 12% in the top ten. The sample consisted of lung tumor tissue, taken at surgery. The source of these receptors is a female donor with early-stage non-small cell lung cancer. CDR3s include the opening cysteine and the closing phenylalanine or tryptophan. The order of the fields is clone size, D gene, J gene, V gene, CDR3 DNA, CDR3 protein. A D gene is named only where the DNA matches it firmly. Size is stated for part of the rows, as once, few or many counts, or as a class when the clone is expanded.

size: many
D: .
J: TRBJ1-4
V: TRBV28
DNA: TGTGCCAGCAGTTTATTGACCCCAGGGGCAACTAATGAAAAACTGTTTTTT
CDR3: CASSLLTPGATNEKLFF

size: many
D: TRBD2
J: TRBJ2-7
V: TRBV28
DNA: TGTGCCAGCAGTTCGAGCGGGAGAGGGTCCTACGAGCAGTACTTC
CDR3: CASSSSGRGSYEQYF

size: medium-sized
D: TRBD1
J: TRBJ2-5
V: TRBV5-1
DNA: TGCGCCAGCAGCTTGGGGACAGGGAAGGTCGAGACCCAGTACTTC
CDR3: CASSLGTGKVETQYF

size: .
D: .
J: TRBJ1-5
V: TRBV27
DNA: TGTGCCAGCAGTTTTCGGGGGAATAAGGGCAATCAGCCCCAGCATTTT
CDR3: CASSFRGNKGNQPQHF

size: many
D: TRBD2
J: TRBJ2-1
V: TRBV11-1
DNA: TGTGCCAGCAGCTTAGCGGGACTAGGGTTCGTTGAGCAGTTCTTC
CDR3: CASSLAGLGFVEQFF

size: medium-sized
D: TRBD1
J: TRBJ2-1
V: TRBV5-1
DNA: TGCGCCAGCAGCTTGGAGGCTAACAGGGGCCGCCAGTTCTTC
CDR3: CASSLEANRGRQFF

size: many
D: .
J: TRBJ2-5
V: TRBV19
DNA: TGTGCCAGTAGTCCCTTGGAGAGGGGGACGGAGACCCAGTACTTC
CDR3: CASSPLERGTETQYF

size: many
D: TRBD2
J: TRBJ2-5
V: TRBV5-1
DNA: TGCGCCAGCAGCCAACAGAGGACTAGCGGGAAAGAGACCCAGTACTTC
CDR3: CASSQQRTSGKETQYF

size: many
D: TRBD2
J: TRBJ2-1
V: TRBV7-3
DNA: TGTGCCAGCAGCGAGACTAGCGGGTTGGCTGATGAGCAGTTCTTC
CDR3: CASSETSGLADEQFF

size: many
D: .
J: TRBJ2-7
V: TRBV5-1
DNA: TGCGCCAGCAGTCTGGAACGCCGTAGCTCCTACGAGCAGTACTTC
CDR3: CASSLERRSSYEQYF